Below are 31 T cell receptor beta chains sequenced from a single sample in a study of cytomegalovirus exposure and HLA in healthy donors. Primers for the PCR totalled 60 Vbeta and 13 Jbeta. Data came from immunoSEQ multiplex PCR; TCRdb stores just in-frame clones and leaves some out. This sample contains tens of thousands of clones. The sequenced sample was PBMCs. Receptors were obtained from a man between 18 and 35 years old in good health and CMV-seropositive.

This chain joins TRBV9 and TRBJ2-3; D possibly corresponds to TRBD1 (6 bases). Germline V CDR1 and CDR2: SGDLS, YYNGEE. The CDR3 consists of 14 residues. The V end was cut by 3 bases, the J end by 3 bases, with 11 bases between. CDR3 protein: CASSAATGTDTQYF. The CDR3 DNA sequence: TGTGCCAGCAGCGCGGCGACAGGAACAGATACGCAGTATTTT.

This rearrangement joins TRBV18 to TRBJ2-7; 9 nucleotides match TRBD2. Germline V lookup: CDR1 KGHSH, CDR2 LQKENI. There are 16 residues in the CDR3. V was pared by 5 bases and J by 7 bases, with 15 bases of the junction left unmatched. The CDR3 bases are TGTGCCAGCTCAACCCGAACTAGCGGGCTCGGATGGGAGCAGTACTTC. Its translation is CASSTRTSGLGWEQYF.

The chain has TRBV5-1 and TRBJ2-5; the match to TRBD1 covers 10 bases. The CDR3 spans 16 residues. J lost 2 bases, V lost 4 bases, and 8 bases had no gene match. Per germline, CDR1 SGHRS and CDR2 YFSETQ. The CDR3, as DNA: TGCGCCAGCAGCACGATGGGACAGGGGAGTCAAGAGACCCAGTACTTC. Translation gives CASSTMGQGSQETQYF.

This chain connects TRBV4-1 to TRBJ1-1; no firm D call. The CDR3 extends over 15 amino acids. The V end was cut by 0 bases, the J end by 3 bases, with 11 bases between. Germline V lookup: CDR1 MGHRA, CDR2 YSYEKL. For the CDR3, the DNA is TGCGCCAGCAGCCAAGAAGAGGGTAGAGACACTGAAGCTTTCTTT. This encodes CASSQEEGRDTEAFF.

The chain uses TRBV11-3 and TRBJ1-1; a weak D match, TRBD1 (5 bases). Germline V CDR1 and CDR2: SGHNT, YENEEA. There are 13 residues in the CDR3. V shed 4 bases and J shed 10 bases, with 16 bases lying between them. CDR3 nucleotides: TGTGCCAGCAGCTCCCACGTTAAGGGGCCAGCTTTCTTT. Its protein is CASSSHVKGPAFF.

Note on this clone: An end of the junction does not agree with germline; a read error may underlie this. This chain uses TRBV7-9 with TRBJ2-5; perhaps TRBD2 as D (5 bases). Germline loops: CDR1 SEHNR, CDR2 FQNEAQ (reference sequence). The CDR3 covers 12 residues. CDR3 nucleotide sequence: TGTGCCAGCAGCCCCGGACTTAAACCCGACCACTTC. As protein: CASSPGLKPDHF.

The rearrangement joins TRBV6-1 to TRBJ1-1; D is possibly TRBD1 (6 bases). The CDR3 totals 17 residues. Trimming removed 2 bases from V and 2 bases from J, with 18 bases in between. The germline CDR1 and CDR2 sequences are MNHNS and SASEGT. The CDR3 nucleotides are TGTGCCAGCAGTGAATTAATCCTGGGGGCGCTTAACACTGAAGCTTTCTTT. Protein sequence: CASSELILGALNTEAFF.

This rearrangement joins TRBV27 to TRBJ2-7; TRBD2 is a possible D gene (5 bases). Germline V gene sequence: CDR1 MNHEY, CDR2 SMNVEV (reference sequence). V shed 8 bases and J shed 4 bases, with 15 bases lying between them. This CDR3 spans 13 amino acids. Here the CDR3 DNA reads TGTGCCAGCCTCGATTCGGGGAAGTACGAGCAGTACTTC. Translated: CASLDSGKYEQYF.

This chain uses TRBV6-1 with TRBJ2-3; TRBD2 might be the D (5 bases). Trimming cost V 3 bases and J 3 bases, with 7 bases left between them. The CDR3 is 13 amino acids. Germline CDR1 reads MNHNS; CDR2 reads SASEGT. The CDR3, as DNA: TGTGCCAGCAGTGACGAGGGAACAGATACGCAGTATTTT. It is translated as CASSDEGTDTQYF.

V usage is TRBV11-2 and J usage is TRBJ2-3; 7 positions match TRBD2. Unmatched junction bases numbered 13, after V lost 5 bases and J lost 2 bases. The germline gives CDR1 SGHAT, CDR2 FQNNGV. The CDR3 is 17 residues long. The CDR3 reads CASSPRAGALNTDTQYF. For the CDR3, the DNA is TGTGCCAGCAGCCCCCGGGCGGGAGCCCTAAACACAGATACGCAGTATTTT.

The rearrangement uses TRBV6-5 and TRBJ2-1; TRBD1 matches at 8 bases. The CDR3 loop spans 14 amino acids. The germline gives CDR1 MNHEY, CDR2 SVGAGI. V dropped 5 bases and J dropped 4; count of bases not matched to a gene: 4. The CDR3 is CASSRDRTYNEQFF. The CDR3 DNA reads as TGTGCCAGCAGTAGGGACAGGACTTACAATGAGCAGTTCTTC.

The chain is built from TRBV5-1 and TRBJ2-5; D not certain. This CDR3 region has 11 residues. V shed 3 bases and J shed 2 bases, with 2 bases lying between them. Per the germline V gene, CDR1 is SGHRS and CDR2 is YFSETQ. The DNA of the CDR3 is TGCGCCAGCAGCTCACAAGAGACCCAGTACTTC. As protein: CASSSQETQYF.

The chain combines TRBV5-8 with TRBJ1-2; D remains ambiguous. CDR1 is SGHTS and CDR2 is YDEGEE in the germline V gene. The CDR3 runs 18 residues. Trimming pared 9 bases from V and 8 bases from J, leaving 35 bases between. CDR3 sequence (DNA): TGTGCCACCCAGCTTGTGATGGCCGATATCTACGCGGCGGAAGGCTACACCTTC. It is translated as CATQLVMADIYAAEGYTF. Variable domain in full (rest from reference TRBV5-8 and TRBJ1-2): EAGVTQSPTHLIKTRGQQATLRCSPISGHTSVYWYQQALGLGLQFLLWYDEGEERNRGNFPPRFSGRQFPNYSSELNVNALELEDSALYLCATQLVMADIYAAEGYTFGSGTRLTVV.

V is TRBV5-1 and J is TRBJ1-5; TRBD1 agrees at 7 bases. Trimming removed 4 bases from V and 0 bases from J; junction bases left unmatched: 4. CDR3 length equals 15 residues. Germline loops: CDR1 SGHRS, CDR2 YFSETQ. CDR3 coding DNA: TGCGCCAGCAGCCCGGGGACAGTTAGCAATCAGCCCCAGCATTTT. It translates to CASSPGTVSNQPQHF.

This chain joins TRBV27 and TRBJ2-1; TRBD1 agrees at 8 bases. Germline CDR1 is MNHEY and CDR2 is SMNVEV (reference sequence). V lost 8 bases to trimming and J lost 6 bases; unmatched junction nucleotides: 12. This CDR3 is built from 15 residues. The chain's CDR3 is CASLSPDREGNEQFF. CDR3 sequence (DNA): TGTGCCAGCTTGTCCCCGGACAGGGAAGGCAATGAGCAGTTCTTC.

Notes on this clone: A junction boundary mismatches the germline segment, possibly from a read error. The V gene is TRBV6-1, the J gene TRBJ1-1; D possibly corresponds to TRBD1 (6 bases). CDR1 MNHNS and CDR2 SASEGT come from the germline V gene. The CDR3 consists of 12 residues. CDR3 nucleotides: TGTGCCAGCACATGGGGGCTGACTGAAGCTTCCTTT. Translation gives CASTWGLTEASF.

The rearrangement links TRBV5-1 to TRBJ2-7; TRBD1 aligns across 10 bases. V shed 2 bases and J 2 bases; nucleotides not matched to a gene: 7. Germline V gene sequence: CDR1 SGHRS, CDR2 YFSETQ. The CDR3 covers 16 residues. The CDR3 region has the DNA TGCGCCAGCAGCTTCACCCCGGGACAGGGGCCCTACGAGCAGTACTTC. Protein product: CASSFTPGQGPYEQYF. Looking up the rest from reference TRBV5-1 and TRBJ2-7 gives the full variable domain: KAGVTQTPRYLIKTRGQQVTLSCSPISGHRSVSWYQQTPGQGLQFLFEYFSETQRNKGNFPGRFSGRQFSNSRSEMNVSTLELGDSALYLCASSFTPGQGPYEQYFGPGTRLTVT.

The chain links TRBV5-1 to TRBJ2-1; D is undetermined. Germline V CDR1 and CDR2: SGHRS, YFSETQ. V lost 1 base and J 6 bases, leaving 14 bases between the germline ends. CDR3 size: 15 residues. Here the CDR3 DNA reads TGCGCCAGCAGCTTGTGGCGTCTGTCAGGCAATGAGCAGTTCTTC. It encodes CASSLWRLSGNEQFF.

The CDR3 coding sequence is TGCGCCAGCAGCTTGGAACTTCCCAATGAGCAGTTCTTC. Its translation is CASSLELPNEQFF. The chain couples TRBV5-1 to TRBJ2-1, with unresolved D. CDR1 SGHRS and CDR2 YFSETQ come from the germline V gene. V lost 0 bases, J lost 6 bases, and 7 bases lay in between. The length of the CDR3 is 13 residues.

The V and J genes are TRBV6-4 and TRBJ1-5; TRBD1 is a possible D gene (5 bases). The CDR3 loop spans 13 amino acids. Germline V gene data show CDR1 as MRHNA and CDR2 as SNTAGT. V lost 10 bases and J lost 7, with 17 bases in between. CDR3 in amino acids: CATADGGGQPQHF. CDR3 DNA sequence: TGTGCCACCGCTGACGGGGGTGGGCAGCCCCAGCATTTT.

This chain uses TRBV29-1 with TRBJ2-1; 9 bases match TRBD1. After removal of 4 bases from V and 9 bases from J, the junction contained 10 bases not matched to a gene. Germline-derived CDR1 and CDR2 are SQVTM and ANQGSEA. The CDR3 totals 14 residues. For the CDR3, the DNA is TGCAGCGTTGGAAGGGACAGGGATTGGGCTGAGCAGTTCTTC. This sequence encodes CSVGRDRDWAEQFF.

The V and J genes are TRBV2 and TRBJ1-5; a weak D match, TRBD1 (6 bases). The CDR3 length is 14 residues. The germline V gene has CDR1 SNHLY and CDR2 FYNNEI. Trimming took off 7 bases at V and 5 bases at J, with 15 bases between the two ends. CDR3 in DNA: TGTGCCAGCATAGGGGACACCTGGGATCAGCCCCAGCATTTT. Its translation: CASIGDTWDQPQHF.

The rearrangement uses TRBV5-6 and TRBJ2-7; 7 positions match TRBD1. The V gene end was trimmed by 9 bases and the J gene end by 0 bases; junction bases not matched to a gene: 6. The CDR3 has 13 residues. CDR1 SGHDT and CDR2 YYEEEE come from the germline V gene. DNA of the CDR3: TGTGCCACCCTGACAGGGACCTCCTACGAGCAGTACTTC. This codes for CATLTGTSYEQYF.

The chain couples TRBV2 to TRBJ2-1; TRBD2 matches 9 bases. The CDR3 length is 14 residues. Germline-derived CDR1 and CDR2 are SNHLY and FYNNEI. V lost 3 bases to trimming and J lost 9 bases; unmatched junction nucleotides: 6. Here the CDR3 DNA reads TGTGCCAGCAGTGAGGCGGGAGGGCCCAGTGAGCAGTTCTTC. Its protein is CASSEAGGPSEQFF.

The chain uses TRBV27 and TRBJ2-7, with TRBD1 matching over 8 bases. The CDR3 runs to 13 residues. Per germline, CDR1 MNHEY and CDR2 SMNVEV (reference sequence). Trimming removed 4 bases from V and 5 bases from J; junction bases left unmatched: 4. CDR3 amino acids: CASSWQGANEQYF. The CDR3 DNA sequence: TGTGCCAGCAGTTGGCAGGGGGCCAACGAGCAGTACTTC.

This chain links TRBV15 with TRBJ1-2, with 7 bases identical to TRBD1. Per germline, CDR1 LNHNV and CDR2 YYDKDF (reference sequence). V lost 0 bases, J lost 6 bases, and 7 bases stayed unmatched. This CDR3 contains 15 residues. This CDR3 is CATSRDGTALDGYTF. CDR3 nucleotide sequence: TGTGCCACCAGCAGAGATGGGACAGCACTTGATGGCTACACCTTC.

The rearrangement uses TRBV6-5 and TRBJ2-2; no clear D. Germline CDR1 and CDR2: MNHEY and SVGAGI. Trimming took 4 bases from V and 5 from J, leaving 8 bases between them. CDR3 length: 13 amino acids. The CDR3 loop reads CASSSAVTGELFF. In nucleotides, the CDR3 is TGTGCCAGCAGTTCCGCGGTTACCGGGGAGCTGTTTTTT.

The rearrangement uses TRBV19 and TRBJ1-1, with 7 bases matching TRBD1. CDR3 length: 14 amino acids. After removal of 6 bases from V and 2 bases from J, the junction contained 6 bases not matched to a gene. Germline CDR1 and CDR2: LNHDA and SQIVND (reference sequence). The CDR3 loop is CASRKDRSNTEAFF. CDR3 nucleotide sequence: TGTGCCAGTAGAAAGGACAGGAGTAACACTGAAGCTTTCTTT.

Here the CDR3 reads CASSSGEYQETQYF. CDR3 DNA: TGTGCCAGCAGTTCGGGGGAATACCAAGAGACCCAGTACTTC. J is TRBJ2-5 and V is TRBV28; D might be TRBD2 (6 bases). The ends were cut back, 4 bases at V and 0 bases at J, with 9 bases in the middle. Germline V gene data show CDR1 as MDHEN and CDR2 as SYDVKM. CDR3 length: 14 amino acids. Using reference TRBV28 and TRBJ2-5 for the parts outside the CDR3, the full variable domain is DVKVTQSSRYLVKRTGEKVFLECVQDMDHENMFWYRQDPGLGLRLIYFSYDVKMKEKGDIPEGYSVSREKKERFSLILESASTNQTSMYLCASSSGEYQETQYFGPGTRLLVL.

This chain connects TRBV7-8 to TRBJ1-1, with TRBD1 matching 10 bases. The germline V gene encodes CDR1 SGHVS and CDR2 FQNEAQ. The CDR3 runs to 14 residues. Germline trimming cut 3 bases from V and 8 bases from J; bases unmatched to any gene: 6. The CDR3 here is CASSFPGQGWEAFF. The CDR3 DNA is TGTGCCAGCAGCTTCCCGGGACAGGGGTGGGAAGCTTTCTTT.

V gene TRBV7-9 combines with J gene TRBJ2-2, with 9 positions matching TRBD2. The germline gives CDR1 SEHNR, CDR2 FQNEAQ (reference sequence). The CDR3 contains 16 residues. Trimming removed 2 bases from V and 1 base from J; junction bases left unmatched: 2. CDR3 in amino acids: CASSLKAGGNTGELFF. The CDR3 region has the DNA TGTGCCAGCAGCTTAAAAGCGGGAGGGAACACCGGGGAGCTGTTTTTT.